Shown below are 23 T cell receptor beta chains from a single sample sequenced in a study of T-cell reconstitution after alpha-beta-depleted transplantation in children. Construction of the TCRbeta library involved unique molecular identifiers. TCRdb used MiXCR to reprocess the PCR reads, holding one entry per CDR3 protein. The sample lists hundreds of thousands of distinct CDR3 sequences, approximately 16% occurring once. Sample: PBMCs from the stem cell graft donor, taken from the stem cell graft. These TCRs come from a human donor who donated a stem cell graft to a child with acute myeloid leukemia.

The gene calls are TRBV5-6 and TRBJ1-1; D is uncertain. Trimming removed 1 base from V and 1 base from J, with 11 bases in between. CDR1 and CDR2 (germline): SGHDT, YYEEEE. The CDR3 has 15 amino acids. This CDR3 is CASSLWGWPNTEAFF. The CDR3 DNA is TGTGCCAGCAGCTTGTGGGGTTGGCCGAACACTGAAGCTTTCTTT.

A few counts support this clonotype. V is TRBV12-3 or TRBV12-4 and J is TRBJ2-1, with a weak D call TRBD2 (6 bases). V shed 4 bases and J shed 6 bases, with 10 bases lying between them. CDR3 length equals 13 residues. CDR3 residues: CASSSYSGNEQFF. Written as DNA, the CDR3 is TGTGCCAGCAGTTCATATAGCGGCAATGAGCAGTTCTTC.

This clonotype has only a few counts. The rearrangement joins TRBV25-1 to TRBJ1-1, with D uncertain. The V gene's germline CDR1 is MGHDK and CDR2 SYGVNS. The CDR3 is made up of 13 amino acids. Trimming removed 8 bases at V and 2 bases at J, with 12 bases between. The CDR3 here is CASRATRNTEAFF. The CDR3 bases are TGTGCCAGCCGGGCTACTAGAAACACTGAAGCTTTCTTT.

The gene calls are TRBV7-2 and TRBJ1-5; D is perhaps TRBD1 (6 bases). The germline V gene has CDR1 SGHTA and CDR2 FQGNSA. V dropped 6 bases and J dropped 4 bases, with 13 bases sitting between them. CDR3 length: 14 amino acids. The CDR3 protein is CASSIGTPNQPQHF. CDR3 nucleotide sequence: TGTGCCAGCAGTATCGGGACACCAAATCAGCCCCAGCATTTT.

This chain links TRBV9 with TRBJ2-2; perhaps D is TRBD1 or TRBD2 (5 bases each). V lost 4 bases and J 5 bases, leaving 21 bases between the germline ends. The CDR3 covers 17 residues. The germline V gene has CDR1 SGDLS and CDR2 YYNGEE. This CDR3 reads CASSTRRDPPQTGELFF. The CDR3 coding sequence is TGTGCCAGCAGCACCAGACGGGACCCCCCTCAAACCGGGGAGCTGTTTTTT.

This sequence joins TRBV24-1 and TRBJ2-7; 8 bases match TRBD1. In germline, CDR1 is KGHDR, CDR2 SFDVKD. The J segment lost 3 bases and the V segment lost 1 base, leaving 16 bases of the junction unmatched. The CDR3 extends over 19 amino acids. CDR3 protein: CATSDFPGQGNRGCYEQYV. The CDR3 nucleotides are TGTGCCACCAGTGATTTCCCTGGACAGGGAAATCGTGGGTGCTACGAGCAGTACGTC.

CDR3 residues: CSASPDGHYEQYV. CDR3 coding DNA: TGCAGTGCTTCTCCCGACGGGCACTACGAGCAGTACGTC. The chain recombines TRBV20-1 with TRBJ2-7, with unresolved D. The CDR3 sequence is 13 residues long. The germline V and J ends were trimmed by 5 bases and 3 bases, with 14 bases remaining between them. Germline V gene lookup returns CDR1 DFQATT and CDR2 SNEGSKA (reference sequence).

The chain combines TRBV7-9 with TRBJ1-1; D not certain. V was cut by 1 base and J by 3 bases, with 12 bases left in between. This CDR3 is 15 amino acids long. Germline lookup yields CDR1 SEHNR and CDR2 FQNEAQ (reference sequence). CDR3 region: CASSLDGVTYTEAFF. In DNA, the CDR3 is TGTGCCAGCAGCTTAGACGGGGTCACATACACTGAAGCTTTCTTT. Supplemented by reference TRBV7-9 and TRBJ1-1, the full variable domain reads DTGVSQNPRHKITKRGQNVTFRCDPISEHNRLYWYRQTLGQGPEFLTYFQNEAQLEKSRLLSDRFSAERPKGSFSTLEIQRTEQGDSAMYLCASSLDGVTYTEAFFGQGTRLTVV.

The chain is built from TRBV7-7 and TRBJ2-3; tentatively, D is TRBD2 (7 bases). This CDR3 is built from 14 residues. Trimming stripped 5 bases from V and 8 bases from J, with 17 bases between. Germline CDR1 is SSHAT and CDR2 is FNYEAQ (reference sequence). CDR3 DNA: TGTGCCAGCAGCCGGTCCGGGGGGCAGGGTACGCAGTATTTT. Translation: CASSRSGGQGTQYF.

This clonotype was detected many times. The CDR3 spells CSARDLRGKTDTQYF. CDR3 DNA sequence: TGCAGTGCTAGAGATCTGCGGGGGAAGACAGATACGCAGTATTTT. V usage is TRBV20-1 and J usage is TRBJ2-3; TRBD2 agrees at 7 bases. J was trimmed by 3 bases and V by 0 bases; bases with no gene match: 6. The CDR3 has 15 residues. Germline V gene lookup returns CDR1 DFQATT and CDR2 SNEGSKA (reference sequence).

This chain joins TRBV7-9 and TRBJ2-7, with D possibly matching TRBD1 (5 bases). CDR1 and CDR2 from the germline V gene are SEHNR and FQNEAQ (reference sequence). The germline V and J ends were trimmed by 5 bases and 2 bases, with 13 bases remaining between them. The CDR3 totals 14 residues. The CDR3 coding sequence is TGTGCCAGCAGCCCACCCCGACAGCCCTACGAGCAGTACGTC. Encoded protein: CASSPPRQPYEQYV.

This clonotype was picked up a small number of times. The J gene is TRBJ2-3, the V gene TRBV7-2; 14 bases align to TRBD2. J lost 4 bases, V lost 4 bases, and 7 bases had no gene match. Germline CDR1 reads SGHTA; CDR2 reads FQGNSA. The CDR3 has 17 residues. CDR3 sequence reads: CASSSGLAGGRADTQYF. DNA for the CDR3: TGTGCCAGCAGCTCCGGACTAGCGGGGGGACGGGCAGATACGCAGTATTTT.

This clonotype was picked up a small number of times. V gene TRBV29-1 combines with J gene TRBJ1-2; D call uncertain. The germline CDR1 and CDR2 sequences are SQVTM and ANQGSEA. The CDR3 contains 14 residues. The V and J ends lost 3 bases and 8 bases respectively, with 19 bases between them. CDR3 sequence: CSVEVPGILWGYTF. CDR3 nucleotides: TGCAGCGTTGAGGTGCCGGGGATTCTGTGGGGCTACACCTTC.

This clonotype was seen only a few times. The chain is built from TRBV29-1 and TRBJ2-7, with D perhaps TRBD1 or TRBD2 (5 bases each). The CDR3 runs 14 residues. Germline V lookup: CDR1 SQVTM, CDR2 ANQGSEA. With 0 bases removed from V and 6 bases from J, the gap between germline ends came to 15 bases. The CDR3 DNA follows: TGCAGCGTTGAAGAGCCGGGACGGCGGACCGAGCAGTACTTC. Protein: CSVEEPGRRTEQYF.

This clonotype was counted only a few times. The rearrangement joins TRBV20-1 to TRBJ1-5; TRBD1 aligns across 7 bases. V gave up 6 bases and J gave up 7 bases; unmatched junction bases: 15. Germline lookup yields CDR1 DFQATT and CDR2 SNEGSKA (reference sequence). This CDR3 is 15 amino acids long. CDR3 in DNA: TGCAGTGCAACCTACGACAGGGAGATAATGCAGCCCCAGCATTTT. This sequence encodes CSATYDREIMQPQHF.

With regard to this clonotype: A read error may produce the germline difference seen at one junction end. This rearrangement joins TRBV20-1 to TRBJ1-1; perhaps TRBD1 as D (5 bases). The length of the CDR3 is 13 residues. The germline V gene has CDR1 DFQATT and CDR2 SNEGSKA (reference sequence). CDR3 nucleotide sequence: TGCAGTACTAGAGGGGAGGGAGGCACTGAAGCTTTCTTT. It yields the protein CSTRGEGGTEAFF.

Many counts were recorded for this clonotype. This chain uses TRBV20-1 with TRBJ1-2; D unresolved. Trimming took off 1 base at V and 0 bases at J, with 9 bases between the two ends. Germline V gives CDR1 DFQATT, CDR2 SNEGSKA (reference sequence). The CDR3 spans 14 residues. The CDR3 bases are TGCAGTGCTAGAGGCCGGCCCGCTAACTATGGCTACACCTTC. Translation: CSARGRPANYGYTF.

This clonotype was seen ten or more times. The J gene is TRBJ2-4, the V gene TRBV25-1; a weak D match, TRBD2 (6 bases). CDR1 and CDR2 from the germline V gene are MGHDK and SYGVNS. V was shortened by 7 bases and J by 1 base, with 8 bases between the two germline ends. The length of the CDR3 is 13 residues. The CDR3 coding sequence is TGTGCCAGCAAGGAGGGGGCCAAAAACATTCAGTACTTC. Its translation is CASKEGAKNIQYF.

Note on this clonotype: The junction departs from germline at one end; a sequencing error may be responsible. The gene calls are TRBV5-3 and TRBJ2-1, with 8 bases lining up with TRBD2. TRBV5-3 carries the ORF label, with uncertain function. The CDR3 extends over 15 amino acids. This chain's CDR3 is CARRRGGADHNEQFF. CDR3 sequence (DNA): TGTGCTAGAAGACGGGGGGGCGCGGACCACAATGAGCAGTTCTTC.

This clonotype was counted many times. The chain links TRBV10-2 to TRBJ1-1; D unresolved. From germline, CDR1 is WSHSY and CDR2 SAAADI. The CDR3 consists of 13 residues. Trimming removed 4 bases from V and 6 bases from J, with 12 bases in between. The CDR3 DNA reads TGCGCCAGCAGTGGCGCCAGCCCCCCTGAAGCTTTCTTT. Residues: CASSGASPPEAFF.

A word on this clonotype: This may be a read error: a much more frequent sequence differs by one nucleotide. The gene calls are TRBV7-7 and TRBJ2-6; TRBD1 is a possible D gene (5 bases). Germline CDR1 is SSHAT and CDR2 is FNYEAQ (reference sequence). This CDR3 spans 16 amino acids. For the CDR3, the DNA is TGTGCCAGCAGCTTAGGGTTGTCGTCTGGGGCCTACGTCCTGACTTTC. It is translated as CASSLGLSSGAYVLTF.

The chain employs TRBV9 and TRBJ2-3; no firm D call. V lost 0 bases to trimming and J lost 2 bases, with 10 bases between them. Germline CDR1 is SGDLS and CDR2 is YYNGEE. There are 15 residues in the CDR3. In nucleotides, the CDR3 is TGTGCCAGCAGCGTAGAAGCCAGAAACACAGATACGCAGTATTTT. Protein product: CASSVEARNTDTQYF.

J is TRBJ2-5 and V is TRBV25-1; a possible D gene is TRBD1 (5 bases). Germline V gene sequence: CDR1 MGHDK, CDR2 SYGVNS. V lost 2 bases and J lost 7, with 11 bases in between. The CDR3 is made up of 13 amino acids. CDR3 DNA: TGTGCCAGCAGTGAAAGAGACAGAGGGACCCAGTACTTC. As protein: CASSERDRGTQYF.